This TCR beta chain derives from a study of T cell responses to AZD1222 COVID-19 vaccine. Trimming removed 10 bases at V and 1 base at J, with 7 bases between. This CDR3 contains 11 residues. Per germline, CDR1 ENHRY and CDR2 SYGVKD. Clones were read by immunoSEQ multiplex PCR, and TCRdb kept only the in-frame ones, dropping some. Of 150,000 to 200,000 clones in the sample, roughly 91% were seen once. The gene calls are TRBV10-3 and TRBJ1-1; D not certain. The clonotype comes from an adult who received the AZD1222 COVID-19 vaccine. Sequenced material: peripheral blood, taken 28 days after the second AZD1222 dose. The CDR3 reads CASLQNTEAFF. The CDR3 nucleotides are TGTGCCAGTTTACAGAACACTGAAGCTTTCTTT.